These 11 T cell receptor beta chains came from one sample sequenced in a study of OX40 agonist ivuxolimab in advanced cancers. Sequenced by immunoSEQ multiplex PCR; TCRdb stores in-frame clones only, minus some. The profile shows approximately 42,000 clones, over 75% of them singletons. The input for sequencing was CD4+ or CD8+ T cells sorted from blood, taken in a trial of the OX40 agonist ivuxolimab. These receptor sequences come from an adult with an advanced solid tumor such as melanoma, head and neck, liver or kidney cancer.

Worth noting for this clone: Mismatch with germline at one junction end may stem from a read error. The chain links TRBV28 to TRBJ1-1; D ambiguous. The germline V gene encodes CDR1 MDHEN and CDR2 SYDVKM. The length of the CDR3 is 15 residues. CDR3 in amino acids: CASRGVAGANSEAFF. The DNA for the CDR3 is TGTGCCAGCAGGGGCGTGGCGGGCGCGAACTCTGAAGCTTTCTTT.

The V and J genes are TRBV4-3 and TRBJ2-1, with TRBD2 matching over 7 bases. Germline values: CDR1 LGHNA, CDR2 YSLEER. CDR3 length: 14 residues. V dropped 0 bases and J dropped 8; count of bases not matched to a gene: 4. The CDR3 sequence: CASSQDTLADEQFF. The CDR3, as DNA: TGCGCCAGCAGCCAAGATACGCTAGCGGATGAGCAGTTCTTC.

The V call is TRBV11-2, the J call TRBJ2-5; either TRBD1 or TRBD2 may supply D (5 bases each). V lost 1 base and J 5 bases, leaving 11 bases between the germline ends. There are 14 residues in the CDR3. Germline V lookup: CDR1 SGHAT, CDR2 FQNNGV. This CDR3 is CASSLVGDGETQYF. The CDR3 coding sequence is TGTGCCAGCAGCTTAGTGGGGGATGGGGAGACCCAGTACTTC.

This clone was counted only a few times. The chain is built from TRBV6-1 and TRBJ2-7; 8 nucleotides match TRBD2. The CDR3 is 13 residues long. V shed 6 bases and J 3 bases; nucleotides not matched to a gene: 4. CDR1 is MNHNS, CDR2 SASEGT, per germline. CDR3 residues: CASSERGLYEQYF. CDR3 coding DNA: TGTGCCAGCAGCGAGCGGGGGCTCTACGAGCAGTACTTC.

The chain links TRBV7-9 to TRBJ2-1; 8 nucleotides line up with TRBD1. CDR1 and CDR2 (germline): SEHNR, FQNEAQ (reference sequence). The CDR3 is 12 amino acids. V shed 5 bases, J shed 8 bases, and the junction held 2 bases outside the gene matches. The CDR3 loop is CASSAGGYEQFF. CDR3 in DNA: TGTGCCAGCAGCGCAGGGGGCTATGAGCAGTTCTTC.

This sequence joins TRBV9 and TRBJ2-7, with D possibly being TRBD2 (5 bases). Trimming pared 4 bases from V and 3 bases from J, leaving 11 bases between. CDR1 and CDR2 (germline): SGDLS, YYNGEE. CDR3 length equals 13 residues. This CDR3 reads CASSPGSNYEQYF. In nucleotides, the CDR3 is TGTGCCAGCAGCCCGGGGAGTAACTACGAGCAGTACTTC.

The gene calls are TRBV9 and TRBJ2-4, with D unclear. Germline V gene data show CDR1 as SGDLS and CDR2 as YYNGEE. V lost 3 bases and J lost 0, with 13 bases in between. The CDR3 sequence is 16 residues long. The DNA for the CDR3 is TGTGCCAGCAGCGGGCCTGAAACAAGAGCCAAAAACATTCAGTACTTC. This gives the protein CASSGPETRAKNIQYF.

This chain links TRBV7-2 with TRBJ1-1; D is uncertain. Trimming shortened V by 5 bases and J by 0 bases, and 10 bases separated the two germline ends. Germline V gene sequence: CDR1 SGHTA, CDR2 FQGNSA. There are 14 residues in the CDR3. CDR3 nucleotides: TGTGCCAGCAGCACGGGAGGGATGAACACTGAAGCTTTCTTT. Amino acids: CASSTGGMNTEAFF.

V is TRBV29-1 and J is TRBJ2-2; D not resolved. The V gene's germline CDR1 is SQVTM and CDR2 ANQGSEA. This CDR3 contains 14 residues. The V gene lost 4 bases and the J gene lost 2 bases, with 11 bases spanning the gap. CDR3 sequence (DNA): TGCAGCGTTGCGGACCTATATAACACCGGGGAGCTGTTTTTT. Protein product: CSVADLYNTGELFF.

J is TRBJ2-3 and V is TRBV5-4, with 12 bases that match TRBD1. There are 12 residues in the CDR3. Germline V lookup: CDR1 SGHNT, CDR2 YYREEE (reference sequence). Trimming removed 2 bases from V and 14 bases from J; junction bases left unmatched: 3. Here the CDR3 DNA reads TGTGCCAGCAGCTTAGGGACAGGGGGCTGGTATTTT. This translates into CASSLGTGGWYF.

The chain is built from TRBV9 and TRBJ2-7; either TRBD1 or TRBD2 may fit D (5 bases each). The germline V and J ends were trimmed by 4 bases and 6 bases, with 14 bases remaining between them. The CDR3 consists of 13 residues. CDR1 SGDLS and CDR2 YYNGEE come from the germline V gene. CDR3 nucleotides: TGTGCCAGCAGCCCCGGGACCCCGGGCGAGCAGTACGTC. It specifies CASSPGTPGEQYV.